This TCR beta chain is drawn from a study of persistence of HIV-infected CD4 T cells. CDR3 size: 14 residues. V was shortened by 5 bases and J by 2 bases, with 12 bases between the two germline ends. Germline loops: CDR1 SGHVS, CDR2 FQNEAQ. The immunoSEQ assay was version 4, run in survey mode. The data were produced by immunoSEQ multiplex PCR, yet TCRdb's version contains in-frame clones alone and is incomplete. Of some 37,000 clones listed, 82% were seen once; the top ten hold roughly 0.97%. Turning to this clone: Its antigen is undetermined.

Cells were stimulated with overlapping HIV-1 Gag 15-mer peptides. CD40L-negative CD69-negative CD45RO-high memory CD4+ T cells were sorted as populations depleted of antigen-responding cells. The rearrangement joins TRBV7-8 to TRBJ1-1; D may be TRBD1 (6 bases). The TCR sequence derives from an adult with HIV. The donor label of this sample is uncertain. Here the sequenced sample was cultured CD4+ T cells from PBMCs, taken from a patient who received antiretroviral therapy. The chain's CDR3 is CASSLRTENTEAFF. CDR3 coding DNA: TGTGCCAGCAGCCTAAGGACAGAAAACACTGAAGCTTTCTTT.